Sequencing of this T cell receptor (beta chain) was carried out in a study of long-term antiretroviral therapy in people with HIV. Study context: The 2015 immediate-ART recommendation came about a decade after the earliest samples. Study-level points and caveats: When set beside controls, HIV repertoires had CDR3 length ranges that were narrower. Diversity remained lower than transplant donor controls, even though it increased after ART.

An immunoSEQ assay, version v3.0, was performed at survey level. TCRdb's copy holds only in-frame clones and misses some; the assay was immunoSEQ multiplex PCR. The repertoire includes 13,000 or so clones, about 80% of them detected once, and around 12% sits in the top ten. Per donor, at least one pre-ART and at least two post-ART PBMC samples were obtained. This CDR3 has 13 amino acids. The V segment lost 3 bases and the J segment 8 bases; nucleotides outside the gene matches: 8. Germline V gene lookup returns CDR1 GTSNPN and CDR2 SVGIG (reference sequence). Comments on this clone: Its antigen is currently unknown.

The sequence came from a man aged 40-49 years with HIV. The specimen comprised unsorted PBMCs, sampled 3.2 years before starting antiretroviral therapy. The chain has TRBV30 and TRBJ1-2, with 8 positions matching TRBD1. The CDR3 spells CAWSPRDRRGYTF. The DNA of the CDR3 is TGTGCCTGGAGCCCACGGGACAGGCGGGGCTACACCTTC.